In its sample, the clone carrying this TCR beta chain was seen once. Trimming removed 4 bases at V and 9 bases at J, with 28 bases between. Germline CDR1 is SGHTA and CDR2 is FQGTGA. The CDR3 length is 18 residues. This record belongs to a study of technical replicates of blood from a few donors. Here immunoSEQ multiplex PCR was the method, and the copy in TCRdb shows in-frame clones only, minus some. The profile shows 77,000 or so clones, roughly 92% of them singletons. This sequence joins TRBV7-3 and TRBJ2-1; a possible D gene is TRBD2 (6 bases). Sequenced material: T cells isolated from PBMCs. This clonotype was obtained from a human donor in good health. The CDR3: CASSSIPLRGLDQSEQFF. CDR3 bases: TGTGCCAGCAGCTCCATCCCTTTGCGGGGACTGGACCAGAGTGAGCAGTTCTTC.